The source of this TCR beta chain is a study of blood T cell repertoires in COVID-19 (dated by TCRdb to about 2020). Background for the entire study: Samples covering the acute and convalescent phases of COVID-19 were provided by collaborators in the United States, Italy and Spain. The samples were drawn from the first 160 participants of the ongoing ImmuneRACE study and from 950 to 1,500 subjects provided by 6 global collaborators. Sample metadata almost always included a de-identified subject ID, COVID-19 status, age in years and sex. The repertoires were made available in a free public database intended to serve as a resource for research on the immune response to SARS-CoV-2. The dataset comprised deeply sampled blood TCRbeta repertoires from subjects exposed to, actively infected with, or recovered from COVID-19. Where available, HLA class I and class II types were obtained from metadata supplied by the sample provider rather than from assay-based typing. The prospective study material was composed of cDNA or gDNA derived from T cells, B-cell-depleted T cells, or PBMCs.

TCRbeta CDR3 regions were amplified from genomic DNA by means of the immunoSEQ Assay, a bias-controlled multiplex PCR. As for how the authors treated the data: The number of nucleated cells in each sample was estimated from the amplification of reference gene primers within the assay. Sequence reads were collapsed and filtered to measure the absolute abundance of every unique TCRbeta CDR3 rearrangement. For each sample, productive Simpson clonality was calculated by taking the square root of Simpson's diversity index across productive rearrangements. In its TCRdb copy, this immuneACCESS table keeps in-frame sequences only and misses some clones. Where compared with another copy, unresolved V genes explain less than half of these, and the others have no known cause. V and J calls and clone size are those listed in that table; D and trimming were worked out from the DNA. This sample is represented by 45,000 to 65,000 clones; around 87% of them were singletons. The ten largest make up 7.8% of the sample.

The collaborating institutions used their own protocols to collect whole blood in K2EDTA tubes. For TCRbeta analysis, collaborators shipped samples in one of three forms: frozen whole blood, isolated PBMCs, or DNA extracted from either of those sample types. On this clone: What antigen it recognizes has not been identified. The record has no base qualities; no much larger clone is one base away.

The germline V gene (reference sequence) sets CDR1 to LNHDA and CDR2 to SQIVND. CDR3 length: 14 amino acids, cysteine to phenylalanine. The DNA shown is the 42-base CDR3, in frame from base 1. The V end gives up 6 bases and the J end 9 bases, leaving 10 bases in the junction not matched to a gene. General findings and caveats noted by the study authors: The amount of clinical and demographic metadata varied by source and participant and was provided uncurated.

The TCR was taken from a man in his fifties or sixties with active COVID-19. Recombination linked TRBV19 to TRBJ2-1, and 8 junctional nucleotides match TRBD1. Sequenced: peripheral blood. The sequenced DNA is TGTGCCAGTAGGCCAGGGGGCAATTGGGGTGAGCAGTTCTTC. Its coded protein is CASRPGGNWGEQFF.